The 16 T cell receptor beta chains reported below all come from one sample, sequenced in a study of beta chain features in type 1 diabetes. The sequenced template was cDNA made from the entire isolated RNA. Profiled with immunoSEQ multiplex PCR; TCRdb holds only in-frame clones, not every one. The sample has almost 250,000 clones; 14% are singletons. Material: naive CD4+ T cells from blood. The receptors come from a woman in her thirties or forties in good health.

This clone was recorded a few times. The chain has TRBV7-2 and TRBJ2-1; 11 nucleotides line up with TRBD2. This CDR3 is built from 14 residues. V dropped 10 bases and J dropped 8; count of bases not matched to a gene: 10. CDR1 is SGHTA, CDR2 FQGNSA, per germline. The CDR3 here is CATARTSGWYEQFF. The CDR3 region has the DNA TGTGCCACGGCGAGGACTAGCGGGTGGTATGAGCAGTTCTTC.

V is TRBV4-1 and J is TRBJ2-5, with TRBD1 identical over 11 bases. Germline loops: CDR1 MGHRA, CDR2 YSYEKL. The V and J ends lost 5 bases and 4 bases, in that order; junction bases with no gene match: 9. The CDR3 loop spans 16 amino acids. DNA of the CDR3: TGCGCCAGCAGCATAATCTGGACAGGGGGCGGAGAGACCCAGTACTTC. It specifies CASSIIWTGGGETQYF.

This clone was seen a few times. This CDR3 reads CASSIEGLAGGPYNEQFF. The CDR3 DNA follows: TGTGCCAGTAGTATAGAGGGTTTAGCGGGGGGACCATACAATGAGCAGTTCTTC. The J gene is TRBJ2-1, the V gene TRBV19, with 10 nucleotides matching TRBD2. The CDR3 is made up of 18 amino acids. The V gene's germline CDR1 is LNHDA and CDR2 SQIVND (reference sequence). Unmatched junction bases numbered 9, after V lost 0 bases and J lost 4 bases.

This clone was detected a few times. The chain links TRBV27 to TRBJ2-6, with D uncertain. The CDR3 has 13 residues. V lost 7 bases, J lost 0 bases, and 4 bases lay in between. Per germline, CDR1 MNHEY and CDR2 SMNVEV (reference sequence). The chain's CDR3 is CASKSSGANVLTF. The CDR3 nucleotides are TGTGCCAGCAAGAGCTCTGGGGCCAACGTCCTGACTTTC.

CDR3 sequence: CASRRFASATNEKLFF. The DNA of the CDR3 is TGCGCCAGCAGGAGATTCGCTTCCGCAACTAATGAAAAACTGTTTTTT. V and J are TRBV5-1 and TRBJ1-4; no clear D gene. The CDR3 is made up of 16 amino acids. Germline CDR1 is SGHRS and CDR2 is YFSETQ. Trimming pared 5 bases from V and 0 bases from J, leaving 14 bases between.

This clone was detected only a few times. V and J are TRBV7-9 and TRBJ1-2, with D hard to call. V lost 2 bases to trimming and J lost 5 bases, with 15 bases between them. Germline V lookup: CDR1 SEHNR, CDR2 FQNEAQ (reference sequence). The CDR3 has 15 residues. The CDR3 DNA follows: TGTGCCAGCAGCTTACACACAGATCCCTATTATGGCTACACCTTC. Protein: CASSLHTDPYYGYTF.

The genes are TRBV7-6 and TRBJ2-7, with D unclear. This CDR3 has 11 amino acids. The V end was cut by 5 bases, the J end by 4 bases, with 6 bases between. Germline lookup yields CDR1 SGHVS and CDR2 FNYEAQ. The CDR3 loop is CASSNRYEQYF. The DNA for the CDR3 is TGTGCCAGCAGCAACAGATACGAGCAGTACTTC.

This clone has only a few counts. The V gene is TRBV18, the J gene TRBJ1-6, with D hard to call. Germline V gene sequence: CDR1 KGHSH, CDR2 LQKENI. With 6 bases removed from V and 5 bases from J, the gap between germline ends came to 8 bases. This CDR3 comprises 13 residues. The CDR3: CASSAGNNSPLHF. CDR3 DNA sequence: TGTGCCAGCTCCGCCGGGAATAATTCACCCCTCCACTTT.

The sample holds a few counts of this clone. V usage is TRBV6-6 and J usage is TRBJ1-3; D unresolved. Looked up from germline, CDR1 is MNHNY and CDR2 is SVGAGI (reference sequence). Trimming cost V 8 bases and J 11 bases, with 13 bases left between them. CDR3 length: 11 residues. The CDR3 DNA reads as TGTGCCAGCCTAACGGCGAGCGCCATATATTTT. Residues: CASLTASAIYF.

The V and J genes are TRBV7-2 and TRBJ1-2; 10 bases are a match to TRBD1. Germline CDR1 reads SGHTA; CDR2 reads FQGNSA. The CDR3 is 13 residues long. V lost 5 bases to trimming and J lost 6 bases; unmatched junction nucleotides: 3. The CDR3 sequence: CASSRQGANGYTF. CDR3 DNA: TGTGCCAGCAGCCGACAGGGGGCGAATGGCTACACCTTC. Variable domain in full (rest from reference TRBV7-2 and TRBJ1-2): GAGVSQSPSNKVTEKGKDVELRCDPISGHTALYWYRQSLGQGLEFLIYFQGNSAPDKSGLPSDRFSAERTGGSVSTLTIQRTQQEDSAVYLCASSRQGANGYTFGSGTRLTVV.

This clone was recorded a few times. V gene TRBV16 combines with J gene TRBJ2-7; unclear D gene. Germline V gives CDR1 KGHSY, CDR2 FQNENV. The CDR3 consists of 13 residues. V lost 6 bases and J lost 0, with 9 bases in between. The CDR3 coding sequence is TGTGCCAGCAGAAGCCCTAGCTCCTACGAGCAGTACTTC. Translated: CASRSPSSYEQYF.

This clone was found a few times. This chain connects TRBV6-5 to TRBJ1-5; the D gene is possibly TRBD1 (6 bases). The CDR3 runs to 11 residues. Trimming took 7 bases from V and 15 from J, leaving 16 bases between them. From germline, CDR1 is MNHEY and CDR2 SVGAGI. The CDR3 nucleotides are TGTGCCAGCAACCCTACAGGGCCGGGGCATTTT. Protein sequence: CASNPTGPGHF.

CDR3 protein: CASSPGGLTTNEKLFF. CDR3 nucleotides: TGTGCCAGCAGCCCAGGGGGGCTCACAACTAATGAAAAACTGTTTTTT. The chain is built from TRBV5-6 and TRBJ1-4; 7 bases line up with TRBD1. CDR3 length: 16 amino acids. After removal of 4 bases from V and 0 bases from J, the junction contained 6 bases not matched to a gene. Germline V gene lookup returns CDR1 SGHDT and CDR2 YYEEEE. Together with reference TRBV5-6 and TRBJ1-4, the CDR3 gives the full variable domain: DAGVTQSPTHLIKTRGQQVTLRCSPKSGHDTVSWYQQALGQGPQFIFQYYEEEERQRGNFPDRFSGHQFPNYSSELNVNALLLGDSALYLCASSPGGLTTNEKLFFGSGTQLSVL.

This clone was seen more than once but under ten times. The CDR3 loop reads CASSYQGGGREQFF. The CDR3 nucleotides read TGTGCCAGCTCATACCAGGGCGGGGGCCGAGAGCAGTTCTTC. The chain employs TRBV18 and TRBJ2-1; tentatively, D is TRBD2 (7 bases). Germline V gene data show CDR1 as KGHSH and CDR2 as LQKENI. This CDR3 comprises 14 residues. The V gene lost 5 bases and the J gene lost 10 bases, with 18 bases spanning the gap.

This clone was detected a few times. CDR3 DNA sequence: TGTGCCAGCAGCCGGGAGCCGTACACAGATACGCAGTATTTT. As protein: CASSREPYTDTQYF. The genes are TRBV5-6 and TRBJ2-3, with a tentative D call TRBD2 (6 bases). V was shortened by 4 bases and J by 2 bases, with 11 bases between the two germline ends. Germline values: CDR1 SGHDT, CDR2 YYEEEE. The CDR3 extends over 14 amino acids. The complete variable domain, with remaining parts taken from reference TRBV5-6 and TRBJ2-3, reads DAGVTQSPTHLIKTRGQQVTLRCSPKSGHDTVSWYQQALGQGPQFIFQYYEEEERQRGNFPDRFSGHQFPNYSSELNVNALLLGDSALYLCASSREPYTDTQYFGPGTRLTVL.

This clone has more than one count but fewer than ten. CDR3 region: CASSLDGTGRYGYTF. As DNA, the CDR3 is TGCGCCAGCAGCTTGGACGGGACAGGGCGCTATGGCTACACCTTC. This chain uses TRBV5-1 with TRBJ1-2; 9 bases agree with TRBD1. This CDR3 is 15 amino acids long. Germline V gene data show CDR1 as SGHRS and CDR2 as YFSETQ. V was clipped by 0 bases and J by 4 bases; unmatched bases: 4.